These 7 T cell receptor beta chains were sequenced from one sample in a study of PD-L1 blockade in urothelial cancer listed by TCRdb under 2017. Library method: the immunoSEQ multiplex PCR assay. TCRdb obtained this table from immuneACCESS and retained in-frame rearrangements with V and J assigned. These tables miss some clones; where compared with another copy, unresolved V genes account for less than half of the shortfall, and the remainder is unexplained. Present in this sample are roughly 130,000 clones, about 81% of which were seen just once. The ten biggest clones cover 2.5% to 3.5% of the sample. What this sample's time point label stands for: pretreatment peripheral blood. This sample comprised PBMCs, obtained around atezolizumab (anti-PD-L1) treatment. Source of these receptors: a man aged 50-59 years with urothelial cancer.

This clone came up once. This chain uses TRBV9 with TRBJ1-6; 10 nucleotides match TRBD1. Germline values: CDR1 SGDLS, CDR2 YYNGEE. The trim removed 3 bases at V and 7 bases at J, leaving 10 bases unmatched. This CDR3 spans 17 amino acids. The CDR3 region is CASSESPGQGRNSPLHF. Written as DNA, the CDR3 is TGTGCCAGCAGCGAGTCCCCGGGACAGGGGCGCAATTCACCCCTCCACTTT. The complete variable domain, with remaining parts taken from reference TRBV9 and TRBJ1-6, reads DSGVTQTPKHLITATGQRVTLRCSPRSGDLSVYWYQQSLDQGLQFLIQYYNGEERAKGNILERFSAQQFPDLHSELNLSSLELGDSALYFCASSESPGQGRNSPLHFGNGTRLTVT.

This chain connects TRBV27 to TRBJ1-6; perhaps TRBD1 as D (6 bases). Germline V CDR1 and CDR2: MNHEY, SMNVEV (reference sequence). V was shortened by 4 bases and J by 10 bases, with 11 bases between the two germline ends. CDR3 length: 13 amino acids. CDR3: CASSSTGSSPLHF. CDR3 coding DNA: TGTGCCAGCAGTTCTACAGGGTCCTCACCCCTCCACTTT.

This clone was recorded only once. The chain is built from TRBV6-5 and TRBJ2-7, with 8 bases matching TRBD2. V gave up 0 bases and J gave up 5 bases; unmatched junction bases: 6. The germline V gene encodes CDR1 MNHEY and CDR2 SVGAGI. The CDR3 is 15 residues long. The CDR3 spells CASSYSPSGRDEQYF. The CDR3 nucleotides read TGTGCCAGCAGTTACTCCCCTAGCGGGCGGGACGAGCAGTACTTC.

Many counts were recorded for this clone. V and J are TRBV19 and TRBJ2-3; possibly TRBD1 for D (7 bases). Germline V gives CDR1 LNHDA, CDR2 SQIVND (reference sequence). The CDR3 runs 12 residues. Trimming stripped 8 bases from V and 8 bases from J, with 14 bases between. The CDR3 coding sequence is TGTGCCAGTGCTCAGGGGGGAGGTACGCAGTATTTT. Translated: CASAQGGGTQYF.

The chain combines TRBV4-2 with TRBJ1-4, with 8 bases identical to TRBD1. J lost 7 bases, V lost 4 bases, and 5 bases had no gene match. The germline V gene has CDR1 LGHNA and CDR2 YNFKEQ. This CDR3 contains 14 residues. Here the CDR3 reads CASSRDRRFEKLFF. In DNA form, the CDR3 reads TGTGCCAGCAGCCGGGACAGGAGGTTTGAAAAACTGTTTTTT.

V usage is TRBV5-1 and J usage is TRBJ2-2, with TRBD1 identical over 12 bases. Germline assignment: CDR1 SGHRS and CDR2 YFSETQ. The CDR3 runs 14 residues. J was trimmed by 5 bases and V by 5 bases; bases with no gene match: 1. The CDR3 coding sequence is TGCGCCAGCAGGGGACAGGGGGCGACCGGGGAGCTGTTTTTT. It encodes CASRGQGATGELFF.

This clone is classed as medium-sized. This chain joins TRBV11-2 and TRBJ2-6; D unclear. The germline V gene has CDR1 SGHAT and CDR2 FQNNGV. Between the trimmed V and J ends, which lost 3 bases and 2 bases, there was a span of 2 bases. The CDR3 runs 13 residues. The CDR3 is CASSFAGANVLTF. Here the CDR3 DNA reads TGTGCCAGCAGCTTCGCTGGGGCCAACGTCCTGACTTTC.